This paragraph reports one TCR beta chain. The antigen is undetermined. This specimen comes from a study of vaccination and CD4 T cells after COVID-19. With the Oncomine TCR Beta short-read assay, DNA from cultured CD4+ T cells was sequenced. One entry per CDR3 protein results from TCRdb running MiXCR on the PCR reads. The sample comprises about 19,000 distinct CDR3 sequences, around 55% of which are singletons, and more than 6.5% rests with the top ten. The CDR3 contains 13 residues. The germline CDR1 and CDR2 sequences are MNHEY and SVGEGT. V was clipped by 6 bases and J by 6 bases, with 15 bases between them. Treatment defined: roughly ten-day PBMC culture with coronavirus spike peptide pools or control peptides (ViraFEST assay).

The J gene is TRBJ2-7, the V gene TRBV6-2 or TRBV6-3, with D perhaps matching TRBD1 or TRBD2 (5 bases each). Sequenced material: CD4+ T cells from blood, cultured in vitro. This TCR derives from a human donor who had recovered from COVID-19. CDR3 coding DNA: TGTGCCAGCAGGGAGACAGTCCGGGGCGAGCAGTACTTC. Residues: CASRETVRGEQYF.